This is a list of T cell receptor beta chains from one sample in a study of CD8 T cells in ankylosing spondylitis. TCRdb used MiXCR to reprocess the 5' RACE reads, holding one entry per CDR3 protein. The data hold 29,000 or so distinct CDR3 sequences, with around 5% observed a single time. Sequencing used blood, either unsorted or a sorted T cell fraction (not recorded which). Receptor source: a female donor with ankylosing spondylitis or in good health (not recorded which). CDR3s include the opening cysteine and the closing phenylalanine or tryptophan. Each record gives: V gene, J gene, D gene, clone size, CDR3 DNA, CDR3 protein. D genes are given only for firm matches. The size of a clone is reported for some rows only, either as once, few or many, or as a class for expanded clones.

TRBV9	TRBJ2-2	TRBD1	many	TGTGCCAGCAGCGCGACAGGGGTTTCGACCGGGGAGCTGTTTTTT	CASSATGVSTGELFF
TRBV9	TRBJ2-7	TRBD1	NA	TGTGCCAGCAGCGCCAACCTTGGACAGGGGGCCGAGCAGTACTTC	CASSANLGQGAEQYF
TRBV9	TRBJ2-7	NA	many	TGTGCCAGCAGCGTAGAGGTACAAACCTACGAGCAGTACTTC	CASSVEVQTYEQYF
TRBV9	TRBJ2-1	NA	NA	TGTGCCAGCAGCGTAAACCAGGTGAATGAGCAGTTCTTC	CASSVNQVNEQFF
TRBV9	TRBJ2-7	TRBD2	NA	TGTGCCAGCAGCGTAGGGACATGGACTAGCGGTTCAAGCTCCTACGAGCAGTACTTC	CASSVGTWTSGSSSYEQYF
TRBV9	TRBJ2-5	NA	few	TGTGCCAGCAGCGGGACAGCCCAAGAGACCCAGTACTTC	CASSGTAQETQYF
TRBV9	TRBJ1-4	NA	many	TGTGCCAGCAGCGTAGGGATCGGCGAGGGTAATGAAAAACTGTTTTTT	CASSVGIGEGNEKLFF
TRBV9	TRBJ2-7	TRBD2	NA	TGTGCCAGCAGCGTAGGTGGGTTAGCGGGAGTCTACGAGCAGTACTTC	CASSVGGLAGVYEQYF
TRBV9	TRBJ2-3	NA	NA	TGTGCCAGCAGCGTAGCCCTAGCCATAGATACGCAGTATTTT	CASSVALAIDTQYF
TRBV9	TRBJ2-3	TRBD2	many	TGTGCCAGCAGCGACGGACTAGCGGATACGCAGTATTTT	CASSDGLADTQYF
TRBV9	TRBJ1-1	NA	NA	TGTGTCAGCAGCCTTAGCCAGGGCACTGAAGTTTTCTTT	CVSSLSQGTEVFF
TRBV9	TRBJ2-3	NA	NA	TGTGCCAGCAGCGTAGACCTCGGGATTGGGACAGATACGCAGTATTTT	CASSVDLGIGTDTQYF
TRBV9	TRBJ2-3	NA	many	TGTGCCAGCAGCCAACGTGACGGGGGCACAGATACGCAGTATTTT	CASSQRDGGTDTQYF
TRBV9	TRBJ2-1	TRBD1	few	TGTGCCAGCAGCGAAGGACAGGGGGCAGGGGAGCAGTTCTTC	CASSEGQGAGEQFF
TRBV9	TRBJ2-5	NA	few	TGTGCCAGCAGCACCGGGACCATATACCAAGAGACCCAGTACTTC	CASSTGTIYQETQYF
TRBV9	TRBJ2-5	TRBD2	NA	TGTGCCAGCAGCCTCCCCCAGGGGGGCGGGGGGGCGATGGGAGAGACCCAGTACTTC	CASSLPQGGGGAMGETQYF
TRBV9	TRBJ2-5	NA	many	TGTGCCAGCAGCGTGGGCCAAGCCAGGGACGAGACCCAGTACTTC	CASSVGQARDETQYF
TRBV9	TRBJ2-2	TRBD2	many	TGTGCCAGCAGCCCCCATCGGGGGACTATTAGCACGGCCGGGGAGCTGTTTTTT	CASSPHRGTISTAGELFF
TRBV9	TRBJ2-2	TRBD1	many	TGTGCCAGCAGCGTAAGGACAGGGTTGCCCGGGGAGCTGTTTTTT	CASSVRTGLPGELFF
TRBV6-2/TRBV6-3	TRBJ2-3	TRBD1	many	TGTGCCAGCATTATGGACAGGGGATGGAGCGGTGAAAACCCTAGCACAGATACGCAGTATTTT	CASIMDRGWSGENPSTDTQYF
TRBV9	TRBJ2-7	TRBD1	many	TGTGCCAGCAGCTCCGAGGGACAGGTGTCCTACGAGCAGTACTTC	CASSSEGQVSYEQYF
TRBV9	TRBJ2-2	TRBD2	NA	TGTGCCAGCAGCGCCAGGACTAGCGGGGGGACCGGGGAGCTGTTTTTT	CASSARTSGGTGELFF
TRBV9	TRBJ2-1	NA	NA	TGTGCCAGCAGCTTCTCCGGCACGTCGATCGATGAGCAGTTCTTC	CASSFSGTSIDEQFF
TRBV9	TRBJ1-6	TRBD1	few	TGTGCCAGCAGCGTGGGGACAGGGTATTCACCCCTCCACTTT	CASSVGTGYSPLHF
TRBV9	TRBJ1-3	TRBD1	medium-sized	TGTGCCAGCAGCGGACCGACAGGGGAATCTGGAAACACCATATATTTT	CASSGPTGESGNTIYF